The clone carrying this T cell receptor (beta chain) was picked up a small number of times. Its antigen remains unidentified. This sample is part of a study of T-cell memory formation after mild COVID-19. Study-level information: Clusters were largely donor specific. The study's findings and limits: CD4+ bias marked clones expanding day 15 to 37, unlike balanced contracting clones.

After removal of 4 bases from V and 4 bases from J, the junction contained 7 bases not matched to a gene. CDR3 length equals 15 residues. One entry per CDR3 protein, called by TCRdb with MiXCR from the 5' RACE reads. The data show hundreds of thousands of distinct CDR3 sequences, about a fifth seen once. Sequenced input: PBMCs or a T cell subset sorted from them (not recorded which). V gene TRBV12-3 or TRBV12-4 combines with J gene TRBJ1-3; 7 nucleotides line up with TRBD1. The TCR sequence derives from an adult woman who had mild COVID-19 (a few samples of this study predate the infection). Cell type and time point are not known. CDR3 sequence: CASSSDRAPGNTIYF. CDR3 DNA sequence: TGTGCCAGCAGTTCCGACAGGGCGCCGGGAAACACCATATATTTT.